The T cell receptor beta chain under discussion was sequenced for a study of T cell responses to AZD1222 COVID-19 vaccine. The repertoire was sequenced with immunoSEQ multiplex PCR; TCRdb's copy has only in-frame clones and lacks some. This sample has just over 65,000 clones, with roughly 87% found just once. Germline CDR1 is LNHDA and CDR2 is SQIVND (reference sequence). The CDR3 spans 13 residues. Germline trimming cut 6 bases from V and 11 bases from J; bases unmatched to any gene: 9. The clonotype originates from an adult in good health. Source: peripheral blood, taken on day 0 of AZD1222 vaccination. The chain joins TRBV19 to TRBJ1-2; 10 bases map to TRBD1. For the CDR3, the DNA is TGTGCCAGTAGGGGACAGGGGCGGGAGTTGTACACCTTC. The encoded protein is CASRGQGRELYTF.